These T cell receptor beta chains were read from a single sample in a study of OX40 agonist ivuxolimab in advanced cancers. The protocol was immunoSEQ multiplex PCR, while the TCRdb copy is restricted to in-frame clones and leaves out a portion. The sample lists about 56,000 clones, around 83% seen once, with about 4.3% in the top ten. This material consisted of CD4+ or CD8+ T cells sorted from blood, taken in a trial of the OX40 agonist ivuxolimab. All receptors come from an adult with an advanced solid tumor such as melanoma, head and neck, liver or kidney cancer. Both conserved end residues are part of each CDR3. D genes are given only for firm matches.

TRBV7-2	TRBJ2-7	-	CASSLLSGVGYYEQYF
TRBV28	TRBJ2-7	TRBD2	CASSGPTSGPYEQYF
TRBV19	TRBJ2-5	-	CASSAQGGMGETQYF
TRBV5-6	TRBJ1-2	-	CASSLGRDGYTF
TRBV5-6	TRBJ2-5	TRBD2	CASTLTSGGQETQYF
TRBV11-2	TRBJ2-5	-	CASSLQEASQETQYF
TRBV6-1	TRBJ2-3	-	CASSPRNSSTDTQYF
TRBV18	TRBJ1-2	-	CASSPSGREASGYTF
TRBV10-3	TRBJ1-5	TRBD1	CAISSDRDNQPQHF
TRBV5-5	TRBJ1-1	-	CASSATGLNTEAFF
TRBV28	TRBJ1-5	-	CASNAGNQPQHF
TRBV6-5	TRBJ2-7	TRBD2	CASSASGRGSYEQYF
TRBV5-4	TRBJ2-2	TRBD1	CASSPGRDRNTGELFF
TRBV28	TRBJ1-6	-	CASSRASSYNSPLHF
TRBV6-1	TRBJ2-7	TRBD1	CASRVGDRSSNEQYF
TRBV6-1	TRBJ1-2	-	CASSEATDYGYTF
TRBV7-9	TRBJ1-2	-	CASSLTRSRPRNYGYTF
TRBV10-3	TRBJ2-1	-	CAITATGSALYNEQFF
TRBV4-1	TRBJ2-7	TRBD1	CASSQDPVDRSNEQYF
TRBV28	TRBJ1-2	-	CASSLIGRSYGYTF
TRBV11-2	TRBJ2-7	-	CASSLVPTGSYEQYF
TRBV6-4	TRBJ2-6	-	CASSDSAGSGANVLTF
TRBV28	TRBJ1-4	TRBD1	CASSSGDRAGSREKLFF
TRBV9	TRBJ2-3	-	CASSVGHVGRTDTQYF
TRBV7-2	TRBJ2-1	-	CASSLGEIYNEQFF
TRBV6-1	TRBJ1-6	-	CASTPGLNSPLHF
TRBV6-6	TRBJ2-3	TRBD2	CASTGEREGDTQYF